A single sample gave rise to the 22 T cell receptor beta chains below, sequenced in a study of Ad26.COV2.S vaccination and SARS-CoV-2 variants. Data came from immunoSEQ multiplex PCR; TCRdb stores just in-frame clones and leaves some out. The sample has more than 300,000 clones, approximately 86% seen once. Treatment meaning: some 19 received Ad26.COV2.S at low or high dose, single or two shots; roughly five received placebo; per-sample allocation not given. All samples were drawn on day 63, counting from the first vaccine or placebo injection. This material consisted of peripheral blood, taken in a trial of Ad26.COV2.S vaccine versus placebo. The receptor source for this set is a person between 18 and 65 years old who received the Ad26.COV2.S COVID-19 vaccine or a placebo.

This chain links TRBV4-3 with TRBJ2-1; tentative D call: TRBD2 (5 bases). CDR3 length equals 13 residues. V lost 0 bases and J 10 bases, leaving 10 bases between the germline ends. CDR1 and CDR2 from the germline V gene are LGHNA and YSLEER. The CDR3 protein is CASSQDIAREQFF. CDR3 DNA sequence: TGCGCCAGCAGCCAAGATATAGCGAGGGAGCAGTTCTTC.

DNA for the CDR3: TGTGCCAGCAGTTACTCGAGGCAGGGGAATTCACCCCTCCACTTT. It specifies CASSYSRQGNSPLHF. The chain joins TRBV6-6 to TRBJ1-6, with D possibly matching TRBD1 (6 bases). The CDR3 is 15 amino acids. Germline CDR1 reads MNHNY; CDR2 reads SVGAGI (reference sequence). The V end lost 0 bases, the J end lost 7 bases, and 10 bases lay between the germline ends.

This clone came up a few times. This chain links TRBV6-2 or TRBV6-3 with TRBJ1-5; 9 bases map to TRBD1. The junction had 5 bases not matched to a gene; V was cut back by 0 bases and J by 5 bases. From germline, CDR1 is MNHEY and CDR2 SVGEGT. CDR3 length equals 16 residues. The CDR3 nucleotides are TGTGCCAGCAGTTACTCTGGGACAGGGACCGATCAGCCCCAGCATTTT. Amino acids: CASSYSGTGTDQPQHF.

The chain is built from TRBV12-5 and TRBJ2-3; a possible D gene is TRBD2 (6 bases). V was pared by 2 bases and J by 1 base, with 7 bases between. This CDR3 is built from 14 residues. Per the germline V gene, CDR1 is LGHNT and CDR2 is FRNRAP. CDR3 sequence: CASGLSGGTDTQYF. The CDR3, as DNA: TGTGCTAGTGGTTTGTCGGGGGGCACAGATACGCAGTATTTT.

The chain is built from TRBV7-2 and TRBJ1-2, with D perhaps TRBD1 (5 bases). Germline V CDR1 and CDR2: SGHTA, FQGNSA. V gave up 3 bases and J gave up 6 bases, with 11 bases separating them. This CDR3 is 13 amino acids long. The chain's CDR3 is CASSFRGNHGYTF. The CDR3 bases are TGTGCCAGCAGCTTTCGGGGGAACCATGGCTACACCTTC.

The genes are TRBV7-2 and TRBJ2-7; 8 bases align to TRBD1. V shed 4 bases, J shed 0 bases, and the junction held 5 bases outside the gene matches. The CDR3 runs to 15 residues. CDR1 and CDR2 from the germline V gene are SGHTA and FQGNSA. The CDR3 loop reads CASSSDRAASYEQYF. In DNA form, the CDR3 reads TGTGCCAGCAGCTCGGACAGGGCGGCCTCCTACGAGCAGTACTTC.

The rearrangement joins TRBV30 to TRBJ1-4, with D perhaps matching TRBD1 (5 bases). Germline V lookup: CDR1 GTSNPN, CDR2 SVGIG (reference sequence). V was cut by 2 bases and J by 10 bases, with 8 bases left in between. The length of the CDR3 is 11 residues. Here the CDR3 reads CAWSYTGKLFF. CDR3 bases: TGTGCCTGGAGTTATACAGGAAAACTGTTTTTT.

The chain has TRBV15 and TRBJ2-2; D is tentatively TRBD1 or TRBD2 (5 bases each). V dropped 4 bases and J dropped 5 bases, with 17 bases sitting between them. The CDR3 length is 16 residues. The germline V gene encodes CDR1 LNHNV and CDR2 YYDKDF (reference sequence). The chain's CDR3 is CATSIPGLGRTGELFF. CDR3 sequence (DNA): TGTGCCACCAGCATCCCCGGACTGGGGCGAACCGGGGAGCTGTTTTTT.

This clone was counted once. The V call is TRBV5-6, the J call TRBJ1-5; D is possibly TRBD1 (6 bases). CDR3 length equals 14 residues. CDR1 SGHDT and CDR2 YYEEEE come from the germline V gene. V lost 2 bases to trimming and J lost 3 bases, with 9 bases between them. Here the CDR3 DNA reads TGTGCCAGCAGCTTCAGGGGTCCCAATCAGCCCCAGCATTTT. Translated: CASSFRGPNQPQHF.

The CDR3 sequence: CASSAGGGPYNEQFF. Here the CDR3 DNA reads TGTGCCAGCAGCGCCGGCGGGGGGCCCTACAATGAGCAGTTCTTC. The genes are TRBV9 and TRBJ2-1; 8 bases are shared with TRBD2. With 3 bases clipped from V and 2 bases from J, the junction kept 4 bases outside the gene matches. Germline CDR1 and CDR2: SGDLS and YYNGEE. There are 15 residues in the CDR3.

This clone was recorded only once. The V and J genes are TRBV30 and TRBJ1-1; D gene ambiguous. This CDR3 spans 13 amino acids. The ends were cut back, 5 bases at V and 5 bases at J, with 15 bases in the middle. The germline CDR1 and CDR2 sequences are GTSNPN and SVGIG (reference sequence). The DNA of the CDR3 is TGTGCCTGGTCGGACTCGAGTGGGACTGAAGCTTTCTTT. Its translation is CAWSDSSGTEAFF.

The V call is TRBV11-3, the J call TRBJ2-5; D possibly corresponds to TRBD2 (5 bases). Germline CDR1 SGHNT, CDR2 YENEEA. Trimming took off 1 base at V and 5 bases at J, with 17 bases between the two ends. This CDR3 has 16 amino acids. The CDR3 DNA follows: TGTGCCAGCAGCTTAGGGGCACGCGGCCGAGGGGAGACCCAGTACTTC. Its protein is CASSLGARGRGETQYF.

V usage is TRBV7-2 and J usage is TRBJ1-1, with D perhaps TRBD1 (6 bases). The CDR3 is 16 amino acids. The germline V and J ends were trimmed by 5 bases and 1 base, with 17 bases remaining between them. Germline values: CDR1 SGHTA, CDR2 FQGNSA. The CDR3 sequence is CASSRRLLQGNTEAFF. The CDR3 DNA reads TGTGCCAGCAGCCGTAGGCTTTTACAGGGGAACACTGAAGCTTTCTTT.

The V call is TRBV2, the J call TRBJ2-2, with D tentatively TRBD2 (6 bases). Deletions cut 6 bases from V and 6 bases from J, with 14 bases between. This CDR3 is built from 14 residues. CDR1 is SNHLY and CDR2 is FYNNEI in the germline V gene. CDR3 nucleotides: TGTGCCAGCAGCGGGTCGGGGGTGTCCGGGGAGCTGTTTTTT. Translated, it gives CASSGSGVSGELFF.

The V and J genes are TRBV5-1 and TRBJ1-1, with TRBD1 matching 8 bases. The CDR3 consists of 16 residues. Per germline, CDR1 SGHRS and CDR2 YFSETQ. J lost 3 bases, V lost 0 bases, and 7 bases had no gene match. Here the CDR3 reads CASSLGTGLGDTEAFF. CDR3 in DNA: TGCGCCAGCAGCTTGGGGACAGGGCTCGGGGACACTGAAGCTTTCTTT.

With regard to this clone: In the same sample, other DNA sequences code for this CDR3. The chain employs TRBV5-1 and TRBJ2-2; TRBD2 agrees at 7 bases. V shed 4 bases and J 7 bases; nucleotides not matched to a gene: 4. The germline V gene has CDR1 SGHRS and CDR2 YFSETQ. The CDR3 is made up of 13 amino acids. CDR3 region: CASSLGGSGELFF. CDR3 nucleotides: TGCGCCAGCAGCCTCGGGGGGAGCGGGGAGCTGTTTTTT.

The CDR3 DNA reads as TGTGCCTGGAGTGCCCCAGCGAGGGAGCGGGGGCAGCCCCAGCATTTT. It specifies CAWSAPARERGQPQHF. The chain combines TRBV30 with TRBJ1-5, with a possible D match to TRBD1 (5 bases). CDR3 length equals 16 residues. V was cut by 1 base and J by 7 bases, with 20 bases left in between. The germline V gene encodes CDR1 GTSNPN and CDR2 SVGIG (reference sequence).

The table lists this clone with a count of one. J is TRBJ2-5 and V is TRBV7-9; D is uncertain. Germline V CDR1 and CDR2: SEHNR, FQNEAQ (reference sequence). Trimming left V 4 bases short and J 2 bases short, with 14 bases between. CDR3 length: 15 amino acids. CDR3 region: CASSSNWGKQETQYF. The CDR3 DNA follows: TGTGCCAGCAGCTCCAACTGGGGTAAACAAGAGACCCAGTACTTC.

Note on this clone: The same CDR3 arises from other DNA sequences in this sample as well. V and J are TRBV19 and TRBJ2-7, with no clear D. Germline loops: CDR1 LNHDA, CDR2 SQIVND (reference sequence). The CDR3 runs 13 residues. V lost 0 bases and J lost 0, with 3 bases in between. The chain's CDR3 is CASSIESSYEQYF. The DNA of the CDR3 is TGTGCCAGTAGTATAGAGAGCTCCTACGAGCAGTACTTC.

The V gene is TRBV10-3, the J gene TRBJ1-1; TRBD1 matches at 7 bases. There are 16 residues in the CDR3. The germline V gene has CDR1 ENHRY and CDR2 SYGVKD. V shed 0 bases, J shed 0 bases, and the junction held 4 bases outside the gene matches. CDR3 sequence (DNA): TGTGCCATCAGTGAGTCTCCCGGACAGGTGAACACTGAAGCTTTCTTT. This encodes CAISESPGQVNTEAFF.

Here the CDR3 reads CASSLLAGGADTQYF. The DNA for the CDR3 is TGTGCCAGCAGCCTCCTAGCGGGGGGGGCAGATACGCAGTATTTT. The J gene is TRBJ2-3, the V gene TRBV7-8; 12 bases align to TRBD2. The germline gives CDR1 SGHVS, CDR2 FQNEAQ. There are 15 residues in the CDR3. Germline trimming cut 5 bases from V and 4 bases from J; bases unmatched to any gene: 4.

The chain employs TRBV5-1 and TRBJ2-5, with D hard to call. The V and J ends lost 4 bases and 5 bases respectively, with 6 bases between them. The germline V gene has CDR1 SGHRS and CDR2 YFSETQ. The CDR3 has 11 residues. CDR3 loop: CASSNRETQYF. The CDR3 DNA sequence: TGCGCCAGCAGCAACCGGGAGACCCAGTACTTC.